The rows below give T cell receptor beta chains drawn from one sample of a study of OX40 agonist ivuxolimab in advanced cancers. Assay: immunoSEQ multiplex PCR; the TCRdb copy retains only in-frame clones and omits some. The table has about 29,000 clones, roughly 80% seen once. Sample: CD4+ or CD8+ T cells sorted from blood, taken in a trial of the OX40 agonist ivuxolimab. These receptors were taken from an adult with an advanced solid tumor such as melanoma, head and neck, liver or kidney cancer. Each CDR3 is given with its conserved first and last residue. Fields, in order: J gene, D gene, V gene, CDR3 length, clone size, CDR3 protein, CDR3 DNA. The D gene is left open where the match is weak. Clone size appears in some rows only: once, few, many, or a class for an expanded clone.

TRBJ2-4	-	TRBV5-6	16	-	CASSLGDILAKNIQYF	TGTGCCAGCAGCTTGGGGGACATCCTAGCCAAAAACATTCAGTACTTC
TRBJ2-3	-	TRBV4-1	15	-	CASSTRDGVRDTQYF	TGCGCCAGCAGCACCCGGGACGGAGTTAGGGATACGCAGTATTTT
TRBJ2-1	-	TRBV5-6	14	-	CASSFILADNEQFF	TGTGCCAGCAGCTTCATCCTAGCAGACAATGAGCAGTTCTTC
TRBJ2-7	TRBD2	TRBV7-6	13	-	CASSPGLASEQYF	TGTGCCAGCAGCCCCGGACTAGCGTCCGAGCAGTACTTC
TRBJ2-2	-	TRBV5-1	14	many	CASSLTVNTGELFF	TGCGCCAGCAGCTTGACAGTAAACACCGGGGAGCTGTTTTTT
TRBJ2-7	TRBD1	TRBV6-1	15	-	CASRVLGTGGYEQYF	TGTGCCAGCAGAGTCCTCGGGACAGGGGGCTACGAGCAGTACTTC
TRBJ2-7	-	TRBV21-1	14	-	CASSKGGQVYEQYF	TGTGCCAGCAGCAAAGGGGGACAGGTCTACGAGCAGTACTTC
TRBJ1-2	-	TRBV29-1	13	few	CSVHLTTLDGYTF	TGCAGCGTTCACCTGACTACACTGGATGGCTACACCTTC
TRBJ2-4	-	TRBV7-6	15	-	CASSLSWGSKNIQYF	TGTGCCAGCAGCTTATCATGGGGATCAAAAAACATTCAGTACTTC
TRBJ1-2	TRBD1	TRBV10-3	15	-	CAISESQDRDGGYTF	TGTGCCATCAGTGAGTCTCAAGACAGGGATGGCGGCTACACCTTC
TRBJ2-5	-	TRBV7-9	14	-	CASSPGPIQETQYF	TGTGCCAGCAGCCCCGGGCCTATCCAAGAGACCCAGTACTTC
TRBJ1-5	-	TRBV30	13	-	CAWSVFGNQPQHF	TGTGCCTGGAGCGTTTTTGGCAATCAGCCCCAGCATTTT
TRBJ2-7	-	TRBV27	14	-	CASSLSILTYEQYF	TGTGCCAGCAGTTTATCGATACTTACCTACGAGCAGTACTTC
TRBJ1-1	-	TRBV25-1	13	-	CASSDVGNTEAFF	TGTGCCAGCAGTGATGTAGGGAACACTGAAGCTTTCTTT
TRBJ2-7	-	TRBV7-9	12	few	CASSIGTTEQYF	TGTGCCAGCAGCATTGGGACGACCGAGCAGTACTTC
TRBJ2-7	-	TRBV27	13	-	CASSIRVSYEQYF	TGTGCCAGCAGCATACGAGTGTCCTACGAGCAGTACTTC
TRBJ2-1	TRBD2	TRBV7-9	13	once	CASNGGGDNEQFF	TGTGCCAGCAACGGCGGGGGGGACAATGAGCAGTTCTTC
TRBJ2-2	-	TRBV11-1	15	-	CASSLLVLDTGELFF	TGTGCCAGCAGCCTACTAGTTTTGGACACCGGGGAGCTGTTTTTT
TRBJ1-2	-	TRBV5-6	14	-	CASSLEGGGYGYTF	TGTGCCAGCAGCTTGGAGGGTGGGGGCTATGGCTACACCTTC
TRBJ2-1	TRBD2	TRBV5-8	14	-	CASSLGGRYNEQFF	TGTGCCAGCAGCTTGGGCGGGAGATACAATGAGCAGTTCTTC
TRBJ2-2	TRBD2	TRBV5-6	16	-	CASSSTSGRETGELFF	TGTGCCAGCAGCTCCACTAGCGGGAGAGAGACCGGGGAGCTGTTTTTT
TRBJ2-7	-	TRBV27	13	-	CASSLSAVSEQYF	TGTGCCAGCAGTTTATCGGCAGTAAGTGAGCAGTACTTC
TRBJ2-7	-	TRBV5-6	13	-	CASSVTGSYEQYF	TGTGCCAGCAGCGTAACAGGGTCCTACGAGCAGTACTTC
TRBJ2-5	TRBD2	TRBV11-2	16	-	CASSNYLAGGQETQYF	TGTGCCAGCAGCAACTATCTAGCGGGGGGACAAGAGACCCAGTACTTC
TRBJ2-1	-	TRBV5-8	13	-	CASSPGLYNEQFF	TGTGCCAGCAGCCCGGGCCTTTACAATGAGCAGTTCTTC
TRBJ2-1	-	TRBV10-3	12	-	CAIRGPDNEQFF	TGTGCCATCAGGGGACCGGACAATGAGCAGTTCTTC
TRBJ1-2	TRBD1	TRBV29-1	15	-	CSVEGTGEANYGYTF	TGCAGCGTTGAAGGGACAGGGGAGGCCAACTATGGCTACACCTTC
TRBJ2-1	-	TRBV7-9	16	-	CASSPDGDPSYNEQFF	TGTGCCAGCAGCCCGGATGGGGACCCCTCCTACAATGAGCAGTTCTTC
TRBJ2-3	-	TRBV7-6	12	-	CASSQREDTQYF	TGTGCCAGCAGCCAGCGAGAGGATACGCAGTATTTT
TRBJ2-7	-	TRBV27	13	-	CASSLSSAVEQYF	TGTGCCAGCAGTTTAAGTTCGGCGGTCGAGCAGTACTTC
TRBJ2-3	-	TRBV9	15	-	CASSAGDWGTDTQYF	TGTGCCAGCAGCGCAGGGGATTGGGGCACAGATACGCAGTATTTT
TRBJ2-1	-	TRBV7-3	14	-	CASSSGTGGREQFF	TGTGCCAGTTCGTCCGGGACCGGAGGCCGTGAGCAGTTCTTC
TRBJ2-1	-	TRBV29-1	16	-	CSVEDPQRTSYNEQFF	TGCAGCGTTGAAGACCCCCAGCGAACCTCCTACAATGAGCAGTTCTTC
TRBJ1-2	-	TRBV19	13	-	CASSPEDSYGYTF	TGTGCCAGTAGTCCCGAGGACAGTTATGGCTACACCTTC
TRBJ2-7	-	TRBV5-1	13	-	CASSTLGYNEQYF	TGCGCCAGCAGCACGCTGGGGTACAACGAGCAGTACTTC
TRBJ2-7	TRBD2	TRBV11-2	13	-	CASSPSGGDEQYF	TGTGCCAGCAGCCCGTCGGGGGGGGACGAGCAGTACTTC
TRBJ1-2	-	TRBV6-5	15	-	CASSWGLEGSYGYTF	TGTGCCAGCAGTTGGGGTTTGGAGGGCAGCTATGGCTACACCTTC
TRBJ2-7	-	TRBV29-1	12	-	CSVEDGPYEQYF	TGCAGCGTTGAGGACGGGCCCTACGAGCAGTACTTC
TRBJ2-7	TRBD2	TRBV27	15	few	CASSLSGLALNEQYF	TGTGCCAGCAGTCTCTCGGGACTAGCTCTCAACGAGCAGTACTTC
TRBJ1-2	-	TRBV11-2	13	-	CASSSGTLYGYTF	TGTGCCAGCAGCTCCGGGACACTCTATGGCTACACCTTC